This T cell receptor (beta chain) is drawn from a study of T-cell memory formation after mild COVID-19. Findings and limits, study-wide: Memory cells collected pre-infection included some clones that later responded, suggesting cross-reactive memory joined.

TCRdb re-called the 5' RACE reads through MiXCR, storing one row per CDR3 protein. The data hold approximately 60,000 distinct CDR3 sequences, with about 9.4% observed a single time. Of note for this clonotype: Its cognate antigen is unknown.

The clonotype comes from a man in his late teens or twenties who had mild COVID-19 (a few samples of this study predate the infection). Cell type and time point are not known. The sequenced sample consisted of PBMCs or a T cell subset sorted from them (not recorded which).

The CDR3 protein is CASSPGGGLETQYF. The CDR3 DNA sequence: TGCGCCAGCAGCCCGGGGGGGGGCCTGGAGACCCAGTACTTC. This chain connects TRBV5-1 to TRBJ2-5; 8 bases match TRBD2. This CDR3 region has 14 residues. Germline values: CDR1 SGHRS, CDR2 YFSETQ. With V trimmed by 4 bases and J by 5 bases, 7 bases remained unmatched. Using reference TRBV5-1 and TRBJ2-5 for the parts outside the CDR3, the full variable domain is KAGVTQTPRYLIKTRGQQVTLSCSPISGHRSVSWYQQTPGQGLQFLFEYFSETQRNKGNFPGRFSGRQFSNSRSEMNVSTLELGDSALYLCASSPGGGLETQYFGPGTRLLVL.